These T cell receptor beta chains were read from a single sample in a study of blood T cell repertoires in COVID-19. The data were produced by immunoSEQ multiplex PCR, yet TCRdb's version contains in-frame clones alone and is incomplete. The data show about 260,000 clones, around 86% seen once. The material sequenced was peripheral blood. These receptors originate from a man in his forties with active or convalescent COVID-19. CDR3s include the opening cysteine and the closing phenylalanine or tryptophan. A D gene is named only where the DNA matches it firmly. Some rows mark clone size as missing; the rest say once, few, many or name a class of expanded clone.

V gene,D gene,clone size,J gene,CDR3 DNA,CDR3 protein
TRBV30,NA,few,TRBJ1-6,TGTGCCTGGAGTGTACAGGGAGATTCACCCCTCCACTTT,CAWSVQGDSPLHF
TRBV4-1,TRBD2,NA,TRBJ2-1,TGCGCCAGCAGCCCGCGGATAGCGGGGGGGGACAATGAGCAGTTCTTC,CASSPRIAGGDNEQFF
TRBV12-5,NA,NA,TRBJ1-1,TGTGCTAGTGGTTTCCAACCCCTCGTGAGCGCTGAAGCTTTCTTT,CASGFQPLVSAEAFF
TRBV5-1,TRBD1,NA,TRBJ1-2,TGCGCCAGCCGTCGGGACAGGGGAGTCTATGGCTACACCTTC,CASRRDRGVYGYTF
TRBV3-1/TRBV3-2,TRBD1,NA,TRBJ1-4,TGTGCCAGCAGCCTGCCGGGACAGGGAAATGAAAAACTGTTTTTT,CASSLPGQGNEKLFF
TRBV5-1,TRBD1,NA,TRBJ1-4,TGCGCCAGCAGCTTGACTGTGGGACAGCATGAAAAACTGTTTTTT,CASSLTVGQHEKLFF
TRBV6-5,TRBD1,NA,TRBJ2-7,TGTGCCAGCAGCGACAGGGATTTTTTCGACGAGCAGTACTTC,CASSDRDFFDEQYF
TRBV27,NA,NA,TRBJ1-5,TGTGCCAGCAGTTTTGAGAAGGGAGGAGGTCAGCCCCAGCATTTT,CASSFEKGGGQPQHF
TRBV7-9,TRBD1,NA,TRBJ1-2,TGTGCCAGCAGCCTCGTGGGGACAGGGACGAACTATGGCTACACCTTC,CASSLVGTGTNYGYTF
TRBV5-4,NA,NA,TRBJ1-5,TGTGCCAGCAGCCAATGGGACACCGAAATGCCCCAGCATTTT,CASSQWDTEMPQHF
TRBV12-5,TRBD1,few,TRBJ1-1,TGTGCTAGTGGTCCAGGACAGGGTTGGAGTCTCACTGAAGCTTTCTTT,CASGPGQGWSLTEAFF
TRBV14,TRBD1,NA,TRBJ1-4,TGTGCCAGCAGCCCCCTCCGGGACAGCGTTATTGCGGCTAATGAAAAACTGTTTTTT,CASSPLRDSVIAANEKLFF
TRBV5-4,NA,NA,TRBJ2-2,TGTGCCAGCAGCTTGGGGAAGGCTAGCCAGAACACCGGGGAGCTGTTTTTT,CASSLGKASQNTGELFF
TRBV7-2,NA,NA,TRBJ1-5,TGTGCCAGCAGCCCGTATGATCAGCCCCAGCATTTT,CASSPYDQPQHF
TRBV5-1,TRBD1,NA,TRBJ2-7,TGCGCCAGCAGCTGGGGGGACAGGGGATCGCAGTACTTC,CASSWGDRGSQYF
TRBV30,NA,NA,TRBJ2-1,TGTGCCCGGGCGGGGTACAATGAGCAGTTCTTC,CARAGYNEQFF